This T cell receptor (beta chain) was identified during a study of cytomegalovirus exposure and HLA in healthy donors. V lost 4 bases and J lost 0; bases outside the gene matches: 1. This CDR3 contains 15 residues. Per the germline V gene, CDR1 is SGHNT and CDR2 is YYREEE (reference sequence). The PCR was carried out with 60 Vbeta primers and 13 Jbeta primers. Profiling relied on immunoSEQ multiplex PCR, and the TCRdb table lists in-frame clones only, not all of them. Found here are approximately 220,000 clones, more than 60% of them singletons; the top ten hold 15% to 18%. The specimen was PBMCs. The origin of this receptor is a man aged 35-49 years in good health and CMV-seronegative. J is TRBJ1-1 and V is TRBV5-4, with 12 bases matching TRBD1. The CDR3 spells CASSGTGGMNTEAFF. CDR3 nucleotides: TGTGCCAGCAGCGGGACAGGGGGCATGAACACTGAAGCTTTCTTT.